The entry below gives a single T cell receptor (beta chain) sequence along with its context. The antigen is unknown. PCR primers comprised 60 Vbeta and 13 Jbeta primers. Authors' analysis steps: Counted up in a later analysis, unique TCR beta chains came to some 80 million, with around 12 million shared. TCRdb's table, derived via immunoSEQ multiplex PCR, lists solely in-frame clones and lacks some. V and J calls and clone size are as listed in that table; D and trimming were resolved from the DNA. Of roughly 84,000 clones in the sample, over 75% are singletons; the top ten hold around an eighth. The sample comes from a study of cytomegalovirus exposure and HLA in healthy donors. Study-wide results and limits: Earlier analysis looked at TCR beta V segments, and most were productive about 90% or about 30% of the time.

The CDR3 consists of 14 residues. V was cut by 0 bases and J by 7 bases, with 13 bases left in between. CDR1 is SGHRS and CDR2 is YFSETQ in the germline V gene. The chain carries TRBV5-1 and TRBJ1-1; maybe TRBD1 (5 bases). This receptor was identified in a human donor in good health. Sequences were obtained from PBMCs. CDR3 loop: CASSLDWGGREAFF. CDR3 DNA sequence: TGCGCCAGCAGCTTGGATTGGGGGGGACGTGAAGCTTTCTTT.